The 6 T cell receptor beta chains listed next were all sequenced from one sample in a study of T cell responses to AZD1222 COVID-19 vaccine. Libraries were prepared by immunoSEQ multiplex PCR; TCRdb keeps only in-frame clonotypes and omits some of them. The sample records roughly 140,000 clones, 88% being singletons. Material: peripheral blood, obtained on day 0 of AZD1222 vaccination. The receptors stem from an adult in good health.

The gene calls are TRBV19 and TRBJ1-1; perhaps TRBD1 as D (6 bases). The germline CDR1 and CDR2 sequences are LNHDA and SQIVND (reference sequence). V was cut by 5 bases and J by 4 bases, with 11 bases left in between. CDR3 length equals 13 residues. CDR3 DNA: TGTGCCAGTAGTTTACAGGGAGGCACTGAAGCTTTCTTT. It translates to CASSLQGGTEAFF.

V and J are TRBV7-2 and TRBJ1-5, with no clear D. V was clipped by 4 bases and J by 6 bases, with 10 bases between them. Germline values: CDR1 SGHTA, CDR2 FQGNSA. There are 13 residues in the CDR3. The CDR3 is CASSYAGSQPQHF. The DNA for the CDR3 is TGTGCCAGCAGCTACGCAGGATCTCAGCCCCAGCATTTT.

This rearrangement joins TRBV3-1 (or the pseudogene TRBV3-2) to TRBJ2-5; perhaps TRBD2 as D (6 bases). The germline V and J ends were trimmed by 5 bases and 4 bases, with 11 bases remaining between them. CDR1 and CDR2 from the germline V gene are LGHDT and YNNKEL (reference sequence). The CDR3 consists of 13 residues. CDR3 protein: CASSLDYLETQYF. The CDR3 bases are TGTGCCAGCAGCTTGGACTATCTAGAGACCCAGTACTTC.

The chain joins TRBV5-4 to TRBJ1-3; D ambiguous. Germline values: CDR1 SGHNT, CDR2 YYREEE (reference sequence). The CDR3 has 14 residues. Trimming pared 0 bases from V and 2 bases from J, leaving 6 bases between. The CDR3 DNA reads TGTGCCAGCAGCTTGGAGGCGACTGGAAACACCATATATTTT. Amino acid sequence: CASSLEATGNTIYF.

The chain has TRBV6-5 and TRBJ2-7; TRBD2 is a possible D gene (5 bases). The length of the CDR3 is 16 residues. V lost 0 bases to trimming and J lost 4 bases, with 16 bases between them. The germline CDR1 and CDR2 sequences are MNHEY and SVGAGI. CDR3 amino acids: CASSYSIGRATYEQYF. In nucleotides, the CDR3 is TGTGCCAGCAGTTACTCTATAGGGCGGGCGACTTACGAGCAGTACTTC.

The V and J genes are TRBV5-1 and TRBJ1-1; D remains ambiguous. The V gene's germline CDR1 is SGHRS and CDR2 YFSETQ. Trimming cost V 2 bases and J 3 bases, with 11 bases left between them. CDR3 size: 14 residues. The CDR3 protein is CASSFSPGYTEAFF. The CDR3 coding sequence is TGCGCCAGCAGCTTTTCCCCGGGGTACACTGAAGCTTTCTTT.